A selection of T cell receptor beta chains follows, all from one sample in a study of T cells after yellow fever vaccination. TCRdb reprocessed the 5' RACE reads via MiXCR and lists one record per CDR3 protein. The sample carries under 100,000 distinct CDR3 sequences, 5.8% recorded once. Specimen: CD8+ T cells sorted from PBMCs, collected 10 days after the yellow fever booster vaccination. These receptor sequences come from a man aged 18 to 29 who received the YFV17D yellow fever vaccine. The CDR3 runs from the conserved cysteine through the conserved F or W. The D gene is left open where the match is weak. For some rows the clone size is stated as once, few or many, or as a class when expanded; others skip it.

>.|TRBV5-1|TRBJ2-5|.
TGCGCCAGCAGCAGGACAGTTCAAGAGACCCAGTACTTC
CASSRTVQETQYF
>TRBD2|TRBV5-1|TRBJ2-3|many
TGCGCCAGCAGCGCGGCGAGCGGGGGGTACACAGATACGCAGTATTTT
CASSAASGGYTDTQYF
>.|TRBV12-3/TRBV12-4|TRBJ2-3|few
TGTGCCAGCATCGGAGTTGGCACAGATACGCAGTATTTT
CASIGVGTDTQYF
>.|TRBV24-1|TRBJ2-1|.
TGTGCCACCAGTGATTTGCCAAGCTCCTACAATGAGCAGTTCTTC
CATSDLPSSYNEQFF
>.|TRBV9|TRBJ2-7|few
TGTGCCAGCAGCGTAGGGGGGGACTACGAGCAGTACTTC
CASSVGGDYEQYF
>.|TRBV5-1|TRBJ2-7|few
TGCGCCAGCAGCCTTAACCCGACCTACGAGCAGTACTTC
CASSLNPTYEQYF
>.|TRBV7-9|TRBJ1-4|.
TGTGCCAGCAGCCCTGCAACTAATGAAAAACTGTTTTTT
CASSPATNEKLFF
>TRBD1|TRBV5-1|TRBJ1-2|.
TGCGCCAGCAGCTCAAAAACAGGGGGCGCGGGAGTTGGCTACACCTTC
CASSSKTGGAGVGYTF
>.|TRBV19|TRBJ2-4|many
TGTGCCAGTAGTCAAACGCCCAGCGACATTCAGTACTTC
CASSQTPSDIQYF
>TRBD1|TRBV13|TRBJ1-1|few
TGTGCCAGCAGCTGGTACCGGGACAGGCGGAACACTGAAGCTTTCTTT
CASSWYRDRRNTEAFF
>.|TRBV5-1|TRBJ2-2|many
TGCGCCAGCAGCTGGGAAGTAGGGCTTGGCGGGGAGCTGTTTTTT
CASSWEVGLGGELFF